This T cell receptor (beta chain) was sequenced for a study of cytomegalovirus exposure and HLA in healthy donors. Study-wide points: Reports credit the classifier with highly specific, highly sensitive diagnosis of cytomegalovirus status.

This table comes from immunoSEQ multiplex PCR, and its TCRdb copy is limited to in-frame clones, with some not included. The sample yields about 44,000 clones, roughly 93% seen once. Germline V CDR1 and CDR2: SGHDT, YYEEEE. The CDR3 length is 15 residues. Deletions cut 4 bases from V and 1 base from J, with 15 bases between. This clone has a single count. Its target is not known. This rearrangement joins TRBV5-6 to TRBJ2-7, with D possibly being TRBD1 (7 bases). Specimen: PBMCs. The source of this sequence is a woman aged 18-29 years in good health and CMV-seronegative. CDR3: CASSRGPGGSYEQYF. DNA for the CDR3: TGTGCCAGCAGCCGGGGGCCAGGGGGTTCCTACGAGCAGTACTTC.